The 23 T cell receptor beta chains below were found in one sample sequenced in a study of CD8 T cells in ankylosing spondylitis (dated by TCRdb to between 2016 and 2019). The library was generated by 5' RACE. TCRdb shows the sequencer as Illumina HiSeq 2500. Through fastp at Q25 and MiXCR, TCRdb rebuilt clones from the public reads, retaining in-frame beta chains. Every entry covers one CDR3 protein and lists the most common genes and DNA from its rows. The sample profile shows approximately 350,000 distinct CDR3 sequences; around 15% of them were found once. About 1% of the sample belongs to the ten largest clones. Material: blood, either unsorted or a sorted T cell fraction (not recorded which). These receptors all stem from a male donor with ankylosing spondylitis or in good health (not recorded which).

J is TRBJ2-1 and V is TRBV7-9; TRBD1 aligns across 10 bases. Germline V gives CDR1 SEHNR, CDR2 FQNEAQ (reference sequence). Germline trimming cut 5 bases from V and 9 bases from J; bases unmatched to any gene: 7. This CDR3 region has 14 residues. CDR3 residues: CASSRQGATPEQFF. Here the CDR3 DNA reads TGTGCCAGCAGCCGACAGGGGGCGACCCCTGAGCAGTTCTTC.

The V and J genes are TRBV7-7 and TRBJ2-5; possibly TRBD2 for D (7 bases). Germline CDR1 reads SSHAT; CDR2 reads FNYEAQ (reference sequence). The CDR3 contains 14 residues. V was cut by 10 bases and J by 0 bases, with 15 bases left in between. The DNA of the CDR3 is TGTGCCACTGGAGGGGGGGACTACCAAGAGACCCAGTACTTC. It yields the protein CATGGGDYQETQYF.

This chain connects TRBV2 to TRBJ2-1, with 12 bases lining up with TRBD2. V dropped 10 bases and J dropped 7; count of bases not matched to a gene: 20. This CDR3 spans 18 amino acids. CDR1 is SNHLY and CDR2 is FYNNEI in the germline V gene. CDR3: CATFGGLLRLAGGNEQFF. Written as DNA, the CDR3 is TGTGCCACCTTCGGAGGCTTATTGAGGCTAGCGGGGGGGAATGAGCAGTTCTTC.

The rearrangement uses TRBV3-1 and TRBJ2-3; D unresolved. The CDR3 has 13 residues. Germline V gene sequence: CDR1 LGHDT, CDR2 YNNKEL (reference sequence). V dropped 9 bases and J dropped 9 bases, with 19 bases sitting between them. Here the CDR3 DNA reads TGTGCCAGTCGGGCAAGGGTTTTGGAGACGCAGTATTTT. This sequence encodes CASRARVLETQYF.

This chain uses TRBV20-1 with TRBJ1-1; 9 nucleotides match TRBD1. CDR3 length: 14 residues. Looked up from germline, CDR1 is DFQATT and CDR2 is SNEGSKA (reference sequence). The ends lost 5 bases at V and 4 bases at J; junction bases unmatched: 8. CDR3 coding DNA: TGCAGTGCTCGTAACAGGGGGCTCAGCACTGAAGCTTTCTTT. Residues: CSARNRGLSTEAFF.

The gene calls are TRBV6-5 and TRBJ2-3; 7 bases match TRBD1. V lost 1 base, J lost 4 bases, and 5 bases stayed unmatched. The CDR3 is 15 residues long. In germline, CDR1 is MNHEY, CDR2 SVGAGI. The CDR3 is CASSYFGQVSDTQYF. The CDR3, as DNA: TGTGCCAGCAGTTACTTTGGACAGGTCTCAGATACGCAGTATTTT.

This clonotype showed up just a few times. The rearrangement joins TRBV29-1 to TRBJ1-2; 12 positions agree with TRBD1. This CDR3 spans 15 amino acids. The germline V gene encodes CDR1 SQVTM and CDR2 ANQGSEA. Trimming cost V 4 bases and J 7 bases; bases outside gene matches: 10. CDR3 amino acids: CSVGIGTGGAGGYTF. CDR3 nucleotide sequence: TGCAGCGTTGGTATCGGGACAGGGGGCGCAGGTGGCTACACCTTC.

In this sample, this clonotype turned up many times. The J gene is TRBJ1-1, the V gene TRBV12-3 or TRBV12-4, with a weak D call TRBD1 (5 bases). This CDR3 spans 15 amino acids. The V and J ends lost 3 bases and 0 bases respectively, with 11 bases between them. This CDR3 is CASSFGGTVNTEAFF. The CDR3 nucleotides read TGTGCCAGCAGTTTCGGGGGAACGGTGAACACTGAAGCTTTCTTT.

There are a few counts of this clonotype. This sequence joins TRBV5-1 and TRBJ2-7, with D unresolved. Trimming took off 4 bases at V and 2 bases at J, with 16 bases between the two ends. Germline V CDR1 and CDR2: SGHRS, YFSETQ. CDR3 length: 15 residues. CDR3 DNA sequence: TGCGCCAGCAGCGTATTGACGGATCCCACCTACGAGCAGTACTTC. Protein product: CASSVLTDPTYEQYF.

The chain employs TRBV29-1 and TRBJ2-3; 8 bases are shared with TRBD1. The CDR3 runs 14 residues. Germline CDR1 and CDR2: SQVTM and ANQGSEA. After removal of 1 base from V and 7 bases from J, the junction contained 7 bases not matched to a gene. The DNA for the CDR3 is TGCAGCGTTGAAGGGGGACAGGCCGGCTATACGCAGTATTTT. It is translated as CSVEGGQAGYTQYF.

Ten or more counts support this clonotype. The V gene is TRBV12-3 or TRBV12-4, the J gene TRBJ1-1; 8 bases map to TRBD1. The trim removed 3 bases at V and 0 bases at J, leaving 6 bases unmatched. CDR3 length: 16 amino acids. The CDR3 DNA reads TGTGCCAGCAGTTTCAGACAGGGGAAAATGAACACTGAAGCTTTCTTT. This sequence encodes CASSFRQGKMNTEAFF.

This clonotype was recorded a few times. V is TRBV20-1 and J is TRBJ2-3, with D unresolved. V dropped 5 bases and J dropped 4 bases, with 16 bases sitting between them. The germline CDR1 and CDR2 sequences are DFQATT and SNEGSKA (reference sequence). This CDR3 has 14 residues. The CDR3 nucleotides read TGCAGTGCTTCGAGCGCGGCAAAGGCAGATACGCAGTATTTT. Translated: CSASSAAKADTQYF.

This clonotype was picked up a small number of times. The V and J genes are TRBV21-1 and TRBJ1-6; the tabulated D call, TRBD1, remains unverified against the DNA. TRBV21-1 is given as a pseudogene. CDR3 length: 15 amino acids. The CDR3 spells CASSKVPGRNSPLHF. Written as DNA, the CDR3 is TGTGCCAGCAGCAAAGTTCCAGGGAGAAATTCACCCCTCCACTTT.

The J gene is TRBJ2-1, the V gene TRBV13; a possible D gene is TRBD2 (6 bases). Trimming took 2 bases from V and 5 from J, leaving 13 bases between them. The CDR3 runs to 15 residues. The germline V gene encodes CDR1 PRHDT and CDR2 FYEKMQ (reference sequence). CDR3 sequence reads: CASSLKRGEHNEQFF. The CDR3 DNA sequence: TGTGCCAGCAGCTTAAAGCGCGGGGAACACAATGAGCAGTTCTTC.

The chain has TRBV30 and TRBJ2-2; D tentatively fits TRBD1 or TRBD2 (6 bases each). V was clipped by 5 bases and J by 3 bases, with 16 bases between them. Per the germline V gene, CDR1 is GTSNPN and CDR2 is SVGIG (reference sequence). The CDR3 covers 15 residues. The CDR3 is CAWGLRGLYTGELFF. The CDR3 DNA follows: TGTGCCTGGGGGCTCCGGGGGCTCTACACCGGGGAGCTGTTTTTT.

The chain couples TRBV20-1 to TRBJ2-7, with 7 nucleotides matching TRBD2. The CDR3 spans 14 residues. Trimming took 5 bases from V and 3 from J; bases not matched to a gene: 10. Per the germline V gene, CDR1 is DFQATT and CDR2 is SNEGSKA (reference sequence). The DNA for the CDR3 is TGCAGTGCTGGGAGGGGATCCAAGTACTACGAGCAGTACTTC. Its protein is CSAGRGSKYYEQYF.

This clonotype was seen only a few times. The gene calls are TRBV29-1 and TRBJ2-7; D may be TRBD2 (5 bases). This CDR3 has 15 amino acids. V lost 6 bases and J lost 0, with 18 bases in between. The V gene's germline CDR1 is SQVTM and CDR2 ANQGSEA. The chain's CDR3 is CSVDYWGIDSYEQYF. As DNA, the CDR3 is TGCAGCGTCGACTATTGGGGAATCGACTCCTACGAGCAGTACTTC.

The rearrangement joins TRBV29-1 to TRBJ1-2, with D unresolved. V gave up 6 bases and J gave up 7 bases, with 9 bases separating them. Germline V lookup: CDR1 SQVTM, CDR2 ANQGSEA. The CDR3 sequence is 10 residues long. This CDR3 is CSVLNGGYTF. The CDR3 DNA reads TGCAGCGTCTTGAACGGTGGCTACACCTTC. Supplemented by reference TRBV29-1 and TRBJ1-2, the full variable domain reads SAVISQKPSRDICQRGTSLTIQCQVDSQVTMMFWYRQQPGQSLTLIATANQGSEATYESGFVIDKFPISRPNLTFSTLTVSNMSPEDSSIYLCSVLNGGYTFGSGTRLTVV.

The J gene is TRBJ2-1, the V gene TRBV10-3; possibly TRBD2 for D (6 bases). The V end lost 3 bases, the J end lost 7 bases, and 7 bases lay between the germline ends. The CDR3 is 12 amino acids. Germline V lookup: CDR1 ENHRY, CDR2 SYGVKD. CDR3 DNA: TGTGCCATCAGTGACAGCGGGAATGAGCAGTTCTTC. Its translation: CAISDSGNEQFF.

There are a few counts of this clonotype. The DNA of the CDR3 is TGTGCCAGCAGCCCTACTAGACATACGCAGTATTTT. Its translation is CASSPTRHTQYF. The gene calls are TRBV27 and TRBJ2-3; D possibly corresponds to TRBD2 (5 bases). CDR3 length: 12 residues. Germline values: CDR1 MNHEY, CDR2 SMNVEV (reference sequence). V was shortened by 6 bases and J by 7 bases, with 11 bases between the two germline ends.

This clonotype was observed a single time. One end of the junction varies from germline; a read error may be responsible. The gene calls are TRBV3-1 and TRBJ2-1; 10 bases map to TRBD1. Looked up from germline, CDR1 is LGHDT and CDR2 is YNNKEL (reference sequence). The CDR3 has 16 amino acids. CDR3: CACSQDPDRGYNEQFF. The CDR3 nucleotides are TGTGCCTGCAGCCAAGATCCGGACAGGGGGTACAATGAGCAGTTCTTC.

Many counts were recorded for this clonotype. The CDR3, as DNA: TGTGCCAGCAGCTTGGGTGTTAACTATGGCTACACCTTC. Residues: CASSLGVNYGYTF. The J gene is TRBJ1-2, the V gene TRBV7-9; D is unclear. Per the germline V gene, CDR1 is SEHNR and CDR2 is FQNEAQ (reference sequence). The V end was cut by 3 bases, the J end by 1 base, with 6 bases between. The CDR3 is 13 amino acids.

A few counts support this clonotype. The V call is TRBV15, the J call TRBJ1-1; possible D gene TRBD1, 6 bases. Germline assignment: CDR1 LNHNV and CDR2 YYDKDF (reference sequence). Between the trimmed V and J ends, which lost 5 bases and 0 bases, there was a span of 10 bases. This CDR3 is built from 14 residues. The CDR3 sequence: CATSPDSLNTEAFF. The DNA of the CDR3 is TGTGCCACCAGCCCGGACAGTTTGAACACTGAAGCTTTCTTT.